Sequencing of this TCR beta chain was carried out in a study of cytomegalovirus exposure and HLA in healthy donors. In regard to this clone: The antigen is not known.

Sequencing used immunoSEQ multiplex PCR; TCRdb keeps in-frame clones, though not all of them. This table holds about 220,000 clones, about 89% found once. Findings and caveats of the study: Associated with cytomegalovirus, according to the listing, were 150 to 200 TCR beta chains. The finding came from a later analysis; first-cohort TCR clusters tended to co-occur in the 130 or so validation repertoires. The dataset shows that most TCR sequences were rare, while some public TCRs occurred in many donors. Reported results showed that the classifier diagnosed cytomegalovirus status with high specificity and sensitivity.

The length of the CDR3 is 15 residues. The ends lost 4 bases at V and 2 bases at J; junction bases unmatched: 4. CDR1 and CDR2 from the germline V gene are MGHRA and YSYEKL. The specimen was PBMCs. V gene TRBV4-1 combines with J gene TRBJ2-7; 11 nucleotides line up with TRBD2. This receptor was taken from a woman under 30 in good health and CMV-seronegative. CDR3 DNA: TGCGCCAGCAGCCCGGGGACTAGCGGAACCTACGAGCAGTACTTC. It is translated as CASSPGTSGTYEQYF.